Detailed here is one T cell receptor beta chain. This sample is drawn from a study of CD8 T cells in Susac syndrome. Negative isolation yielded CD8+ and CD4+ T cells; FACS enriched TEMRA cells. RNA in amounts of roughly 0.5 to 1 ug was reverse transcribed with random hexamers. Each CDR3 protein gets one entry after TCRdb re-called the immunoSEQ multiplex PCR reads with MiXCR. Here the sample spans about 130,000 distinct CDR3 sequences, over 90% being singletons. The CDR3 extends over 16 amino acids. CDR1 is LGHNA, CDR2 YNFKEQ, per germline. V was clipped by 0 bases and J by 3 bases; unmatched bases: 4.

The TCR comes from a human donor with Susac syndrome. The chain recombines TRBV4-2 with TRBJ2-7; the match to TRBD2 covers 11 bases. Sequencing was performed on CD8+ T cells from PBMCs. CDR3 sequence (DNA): TGTGCCAGCAGCCAAGAGGTAGCGGGAGGGAGCTACGAGCAGTACTTC. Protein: CASSQEVAGGSYEQYF.